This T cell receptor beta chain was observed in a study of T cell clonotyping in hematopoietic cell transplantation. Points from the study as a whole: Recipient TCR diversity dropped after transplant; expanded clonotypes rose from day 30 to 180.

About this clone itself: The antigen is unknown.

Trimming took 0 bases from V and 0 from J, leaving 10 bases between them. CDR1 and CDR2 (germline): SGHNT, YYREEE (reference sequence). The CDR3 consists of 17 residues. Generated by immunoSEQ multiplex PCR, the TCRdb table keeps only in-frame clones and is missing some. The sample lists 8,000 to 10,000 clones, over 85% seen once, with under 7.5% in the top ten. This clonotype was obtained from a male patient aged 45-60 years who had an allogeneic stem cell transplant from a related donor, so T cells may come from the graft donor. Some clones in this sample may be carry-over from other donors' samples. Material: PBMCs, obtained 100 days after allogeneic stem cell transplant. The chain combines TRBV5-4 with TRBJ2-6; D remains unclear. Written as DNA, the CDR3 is TGTGCCAGCAGCTTGGGACACGCGGTCTCTGGGGCCAACGTCCTGACTTTC. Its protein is CASSLGHAVSGANVLTF.